The text below deals with one T cell receptor (beta chain). Amplification of TCR beta CDR3 regions used RNA as the template. First-round RT-PCR of the TCR CDR3 relied on the HTBI primer set. Via MiXCR, TCRdb re-called the multiplex PCR reads, giving one row per CDR3 protein. The sample holds some 580,000 distinct CDR3 sequences, more than 15% seen once. This entry comes from a study of T cells in Graves' hyperthyroidism and ophthalmopathy. Trimming shortened V by 5 bases and J by 7 bases, and 11 bases separated the two germline ends. CDR3 length equals 12 residues. Germline V CDR1 and CDR2: MNHEY, SVGEGT.

This receptor was obtained from a woman in her forties with Graves' ophthalmopathy. This chain links TRBV6-2 or TRBV6-3 with TRBJ1-2; D is possibly TRBD1 (6 bases). The sample consisted of blood. CDR3 coding DNA: TGTGCCAGCAGTGCAGGGGCGGCTGGCTACACCTTC. This gives the protein CASSAGAAGYTF.